This T cell receptor (beta chain) was sequenced during a study of cytomegalovirus exposure and HLA in healthy donors. Study-wide points: Under in vitro conditions, three CMV-associated chains were confirmed as specific for CMV antigens. A classifier reportedly called cytomegalovirus status with high sensitivity and specificity. Several top significant clusters appeared, in a later analysis, to be linked to common viral pathogens. The authors assumed roughly uniform sequencing depth across donors for presence/absence analyses.

Germline CDR1 is SGHRS and CDR2 is YFSETQ. CDR3 length: 15 amino acids. V lost 5 bases and J lost 2; bases outside the gene matches: 8. PCR was performed using 60 Vbeta and 13 Jbeta primers. Clones were sequenced by immunoSEQ multiplex PCR, and TCRdb holds only the in-frame ones, with some missing. The sample lists about 110,000 clones, around 75% occurring once. This clone is a singleton in its sample. The antigen remains unidentified. The V gene is TRBV5-1, the J gene TRBJ2-5; TRBD2 matches at 8 bases. This clonotype was obtained from a man in his forties or fifties in good health and CMV-seronegative. The sample was PBMCs. The CDR3 DNA sequence: TGCGCCAGCAGTGGGCGGGGGGCGATTCAAGAGACCCAGTACTTC. Translation gives CASSGRGAIQETQYF.